This TCR beta chain was identified in a study of CD8 T cells in Susac syndrome (dated by TCRdb to about 2019). Regarding the study in general: Among the Susac syndrome patients who were sequenced, clinically active disease was present in six and clinical remission was observed in eight. At the time of blood withdrawal, Susac syndrome patients were either therapy-naive, taking corticosteroids (with some also receiving IVIg), or on IVIg alone. The study used repertoire sequencing to test whether antigen drove CD8+ T cell activation and differentiation in Susac syndrome. What the study reported, not specific to this receptor: In patients with Susac syndrome, the CD4+ T cell repertoire showed no detectable clonal expansion. The study acknowledged that relatively few individuals were included in the TCR sequencing and HLA analysis.

RNA was extracted using the RNeasy kit, and roughly 0.5 to 1 ug of the RNA was reverse transcribed with random hexamers. TCR beta CDR3 regions were amplified with the immunoSEQ multiplex PCR assay covering 54 Vbeta and 13 Jbeta segments. Bias from PCR amplification was corrected by using a synthetic template baseline for primer optimization and for computational correction. The original methods were these. Reads were assigned to V, D and J genes according to IMGT and analyzed in immunoSEQ Analyzer, with only productive sequences retained. To calculate clonality, Shannon entropy was normalized by log2 of the number of productive unique sequences and then subtracted from one. For each patient and control, public and private clones were evaluated among the 100 most prevalent clones. Clones were defined as Susac-specific when absent from the healthy and MS cohorts, from 1052 published viral clones and from other ImmuneACCESS disease sequences. Starting from the raw public reads, TCRdb applied fastp trimming at Q25, assembled clones with MiXCR and retained in-frame beta chains. CDR3 protein duplicates are merged, each entry listing the most common genes and DNA. The V and J calls reflect TCRdb's pipeline rather than the authors' work. In this sample the table shows 74,000 or so distinct CDR3 sequences, 85% to 95% of which occur a single time. 0.4% to 0.55% of the sample lies in the top ten.

Peripheral blood CD8+ and CD4+ T cells from healthy donors, Susac syndrome patients and multiple sclerosis patients were profiled by high-throughput TCR beta sequencing. The Susac syndrome patients fulfilled recently defined diagnostic criteria for either definite or probable disease. Bulk CD8+ and CD4+ T cells were purified by magnetic negative isolation, while CD8+ TEMRA cells were enriched using FACS. Blood was drawn into EDTA tubes, processed within 24 hours, and PBMCs were isolated by density gradient centrifugation. PBMCs intended for TCR sequencing were cryopreserved in liquid nitrogen and were subsequently thawed in a 37 degrees C water bath. Purity of sorted or isolated CD4+, CD8+ and CD8+ TEMRA cells was at least 90%. The CDR3 contains 12 residues, cysteine and phenylalanine counted. The entry retains the CDR3 DNA only, 36 bases that are in frame from base 1. Trimming at the junction amounts to 5 bases on V and 8 bases on J, and the germline ends lie 10 bases apart. Looking up the germline V gene (reference sequence) yields CDR1 LNHDA and CDR2 SQIVND.

Only one count was recorded for this clonotype. No antigen is known for it. The record has no base qualities; no much larger clone is one base away. Evidence from one read is weak. The source is a human donor with Susac syndrome. Sequencing was carried out using CD4+ T cells from PBMCs. The rearranged segments are TRBV19 and TRBJ2-1, with the D call perhaps TRBD1 or TRBD2, as 5 bases match in each case. The CDR3 region reads CASSWGFDEQFF. The DNA sequence is given as TGTGCCAGTAGTTGGGGGTTCGATGAGCAGTTCTTC.